This T cell receptor (beta chain) was found in a study of blood T cell repertoires in COVID-19. Study background: Samples taken during acute and convalescent COVID-19 were collected in the United States, Italy and Spain. PBMCs, B-cell-depleted T cells, or T cells provided the cDNA or gDNA that made up the material.

Losses at the gene ends were 6 bases for V and 0 bases for J; bases not matched to a gene: 3. The germline gives CDR1 KGHSH, CDR2 LQKENI. CDR3 length: 15 amino acids. How the authors handled the data: Reference gene primer amplification yielded estimated nucleated cell counts. The assay was immunoSEQ multiplex PCR, and TCRdb's table has in-frame clones only and misses some. The D gene and trimming were derived from the DNA, and the V and J assignments and clone size from that table. The table shows around 94,000 clones, with 70% to 90% occurring only once. The specimen was peripheral blood. The chain carries TRBV18 and TRBJ2-3; the match to TRBD2 covers 10 bases. This receptor was taken from a man aged 45 to 65 with active or convalescent COVID-19. The CDR3 spells CASSSSGGSTDTQYF. CDR3 nucleotide sequence: TGTGCCAGCTCGTCTAGCGGGGGTAGCACAGATACGCAGTATTTT.